These 24 T cell receptor beta chains came from one sample sequenced in a study of cytomegalovirus exposure and HLA in healthy donors. Researchers ran the PCR with 60 Vbeta and 13 Jbeta primers. Some clones are missing from TCRdb's copy, which holds only in-frame ones; the method was immunoSEQ multiplex PCR. The table records about 95,000 clones, about 76% of them present only once. What was sequenced was PBMCs. The receptor set was obtained from a woman aged 65 to 85 in good health and CMV-seropositive.

The chain uses TRBV27 and TRBJ2-1; possibly TRBD2 for D (6 bases). Between the trimmed V and J ends, which lost 1 base and 8 bases, there was a span of 12 bases. Germline values: CDR1 MNHEY, CDR2 SMNVEV (reference sequence). The CDR3 spans 14 residues. In DNA form, the CDR3 reads TGTGCCAGCAGTTTATACCGGGGAGGCGATGAGCAGTTCTTC. This sequence encodes CASSLYRGGDEQFF.

The chain carries TRBV7-9 and TRBJ2-7, with D unresolved. V was trimmed by 0 bases and J by 2 bases, leaving 11 bases between them. In germline, CDR1 is SEHNR, CDR2 FQNEAQ (reference sequence). This CDR3 is built from 15 residues. The chain's CDR3 is CASSLANWQAYEQYF. The CDR3 DNA sequence: TGTGCCAGCAGCTTAGCAAATTGGCAGGCCTACGAGCAGTACTTC. Looking up the rest from reference TRBV7-9 and TRBJ2-7 gives the full variable domain: DTGVSQNPRHKITKRGQNVTFRCDPISEHNRLYWYRQTLGQGPEFLTYFQNEAQLEKSRLLSDRFSAERPKGSFSTLEIQRTEQGDSAMYLCASSLANWQAYEQYFGPGTRLTVT.

This clone was recorded only once. J is TRBJ2-2 and V is TRBV7-6, with a tentative D call TRBD2 (6 bases). Trimming removed 6 bases from V and 4 bases from J, with 15 bases in between. From germline, CDR1 is SGHVS and CDR2 FNYEAQ. This CDR3 has 15 residues. CDR3 DNA sequence: TGTGCCAGCAGTTTACTAGTGGGAGGCACCGGGGAGCTGTTTTTT. As protein: CASSLLVGGTGELFF. The variable domain in full, with the rest retrieved from reference TRBV7-6 and TRBJ2-2, is GAGVSQSPRYKVTKRGQDVALRCDPISGHVSLYWYRQALGQGPEFLTYFNYEAQQDKSGLPNDRFSAERPEGSISTLTIQRTEQRDSAMYRCASSLLVGGTGELFFGEGSRLTVL.

The chain recombines TRBV5-1 with TRBJ2-5; TRBD2 might be the D (6 bases). The germline V gene has CDR1 SGHRS and CDR2 YFSETQ. The CDR3 runs to 13 residues. The germline V and J ends were trimmed by 6 bases and 2 bases, with 11 bases remaining between them. CDR3 residues: CASTVAVQETQYF. In nucleotides, the CDR3 is TGCGCCAGCACGGTAGCGGTACAAGAGACCCAGTACTTC.

This clone was seen a handful of times. The chain joins TRBV10-3 to TRBJ2-1; 12 bases agree with TRBD2. Looked up from germline, CDR1 is ENHRY and CDR2 is SYGVKD. V gave up 6 bases and J gave up 9 bases; unmatched junction bases: 12. The CDR3 sequence is 16 residues long. CDR3 bases: TGTGCCATCAGCCGAGGGCTAGCGGGAGGGGAGGGTGAGCAGTTCTTC. It codes for CAISRGLAGGEGEQFF.

V usage is TRBV2 and J usage is TRBJ2-6; tentatively, D is TRBD1 (5 bases). Germline values: CDR1 SNHLY, CDR2 FYNNEI. This CDR3 is 15 amino acids long. Trimming removed 6 bases from V and 0 bases from J, with 9 bases in between. In DNA form, the CDR3 reads TGTGCCAGCAGCCTGACAGACTCTGGGGCCAACGTCCTGACTTTC. This codes for CASSLTDSGANVLTF.

The rearrangement uses TRBV7-2 and TRBJ1-5, with TRBD1 matching 7 bases. CDR3 size: 14 residues. Trimming at V came to 5 bases and at J to 6 bases, leaving 7 bases not matched to a gene. Looked up from germline, CDR1 is SGHTA and CDR2 is FQGNSA. As DNA, the CDR3 is TGTGCCAGCAGCGGAGACAGGGTTTTTCAGCCCCAGCATTTT. As protein: CASSGDRVFQPQHF.

The chain couples TRBV7-9 to TRBJ2-7; 9 bases are a match to TRBD2. The CDR3 is 15 residues long. Germline trimming cut 1 base from V and 4 bases from J; bases unmatched to any gene: 5. Germline V CDR1 and CDR2: SEHNR, FQNEAQ (reference sequence). CDR3 amino acids: CASSLEVLAGYEQYF. CDR3 in DNA: TGTGCCAGCAGCTTAGAGGTTCTAGCGGGATACGAGCAGTACTTC. Combining the CDR3 with reference TRBV7-9 and TRBJ2-7 gives the whole variable domain DTGVSQNPRHKITKRGQNVTFRCDPISEHNRLYWYRQTLGQGPEFLTYFQNEAQLEKSRLLSDRFSAERPKGSFSTLEIQRTEQGDSAMYLCASSLEVLAGYEQYFGPGTRLTVT.

The rearrangement uses TRBV11-3 and TRBJ2-7; a possible D gene is TRBD1 (6 bases). Germline CDR1 reads SGHNT; CDR2 reads YENEEA. The CDR3 covers 13 residues. Trimming removed 4 bases at V and 3 bases at J, with 10 bases between. CDR3 nucleotides: TGTGCCAGCAGCTCCGGGACACACTACGAGCAGTACTTC. Protein sequence: CASSSGTHYEQYF.

The chain joins TRBV30 to TRBJ1-3, with D possibly TRBD1 on 5 matching bases. This CDR3 comprises 13 residues. The germline V and J ends were trimmed by 1 base and 3 bases, with 7 bases remaining between them. Per the germline V gene, CDR1 is GTSNPN and CDR2 is SVGIG (reference sequence). The DNA of the CDR3 is TGTGCCTGGAGTGGGGGCAGTGGAAACACCATATATTTT. Translated, it gives CAWSGGSGNTIYF.

V and J are TRBV4-2 and TRBJ2-2; weak D call: TRBD2 (5 bases). Per the germline V gene, CDR1 is LGHNA and CDR2 is YNFKEQ. This CDR3 is 20 amino acids long. V lost 7 bases, J lost 4 bases, and 31 bases lay in between. This CDR3 is CASIKSERQFPMRGTGELFF. CDR3 sequence (DNA): TGTGCCAGCATTAAGTCCGAGCGGCAGTTCCCCATGAGAGGCACCGGGGAGCTGTTTTTT.

This clone has just a few counts. The CDR3 here is CASRQDRGETQYF. CDR3 nucleotide sequence: TGCGCCAGCAGGCAGGACAGGGGAGAGACCCAGTACTTC. The chain is built from TRBV5-1 and TRBJ2-5; the match to TRBD1 covers 9 bases. The CDR3 has 13 residues. The V gene's germline CDR1 is SGHRS and CDR2 YFSETQ. The V segment lost 5 bases and the J segment 4 bases; nucleotides outside the gene matches: 3. Drawing the rest from reference TRBV5-1 and TRBJ2-5, the complete variable domain is KAGVTQTPRYLIKTRGQQVTLSCSPISGHRSVSWYQQTPGQGLQFLFEYFSETQRNKGNFPGRFSGRQFSNSRSEMNVSTLELGDSALYLCASRQDRGETQYFGPGTRLLVL.

The rearrangement links TRBV7-2 to TRBJ2-1; 13 bases align to TRBD2. Germline V gene sequence: CDR1 SGHTA, CDR2 FQGNSA. The CDR3 runs to 19 residues. The V and J ends lost 5 bases and 4 bases, in that order; junction bases with no gene match: 14. The CDR3 sequence is CASSPRTSGRVGIYNEQFF. The CDR3 DNA sequence: TGTGCCAGCAGCCCGAGGACTAGCGGGAGAGTCGGAATATACAATGAGCAGTTCTTC.

The DNA for the CDR3 is TGTGCCAGCAGCTTTCGCGGGATCACAGATACGCAGTATTTT. The encoded protein is CASSFRGITDTQYF. The chain couples TRBV7-6 to TRBJ2-3; the D gene is possibly TRBD2 (6 bases). Trimming removed 3 bases at V and 2 bases at J, with 9 bases between. The CDR3 runs to 14 residues. Germline V gene data show CDR1 as SGHVS and CDR2 as FNYEAQ.

The chain couples TRBV5-1 to TRBJ2-3; 8 bases are a match to TRBD1. After removal of 3 bases from V and 4 bases from J, the junction contained 7 bases not matched to a gene. This CDR3 is built from 15 residues. Per the germline V gene, CDR1 is SGHRS and CDR2 is YFSETQ. This CDR3 reads CASSWGQGAPDTQYF. The CDR3 DNA sequence: TGCGCCAGCAGCTGGGGGCAGGGGGCCCCAGATACGCAGTATTTT.

This chain joins TRBV5-1 and TRBJ2-5; weak D call: TRBD2 (5 bases). The DNA end lines up better with TRBJ2-7; the J call may be wrong. Germline CDR1 and CDR2: SGHRS and YFSETQ. The CDR3 runs to 17 residues. CDR3 sequence (DNA): TGCGCCAGCAGCTTGAGAGTCGGTTCGGGGAAGGGCTACGAGCAGTACTTC. Translated: CASSLRVGSGKGYEQYF.

As for this clone: Distinct nucleotide sequences in the sample also encode this CDR3. The V gene is TRBV9, the J gene TRBJ2-7; D is perhaps TRBD2 (5 bases). From germline, CDR1 is SGDLS and CDR2 YYNGEE. This CDR3 is built from 14 residues. V was cut by 4 bases and J by 1 base, with 12 bases left in between. The CDR3 sequence is CASSPRTSSYEQYF. CDR3 coding DNA: TGTGCCAGCAGCCCTAGGACTTCTTCCTACGAGCAGTACTTC.

The chain combines TRBV7-2 with TRBJ2-1; TRBD1 agrees at 10 bases. The germline V gene has CDR1 SGHTA and CDR2 FQGNSA. The CDR3 consists of 14 residues. Trimming took 5 bases from V and 6 from J; bases not matched to a gene: 4. CDR3 protein: CASSPRTGGNEQFF. CDR3 sequence (DNA): TGTGCCAGCAGCCCGAGGACAGGGGGCAATGAGCAGTTCTTC.

As for this clone: The junction differs from germline at one of its ends, possibly a read error. V gene TRBV30 combines with J gene TRBJ2-6; no definite D call. Germline V gene data show CDR1 as GTSNPN and CDR2 as SVGIG (reference sequence). CDR3 length: 15 residues. CDR3 sequence: CAWEGANSAANVLTF. DNA for the CDR3: TGTGCCTGGGAAGGAGCGAACTCTGCGGCCAACGTCCTGACTTTC.

The genes are TRBV30 and TRBJ1-1, with 10 bases that match TRBD1. CDR1 GTSNPN and CDR2 SVGIG come from the germline V gene (reference sequence). There are 14 residues in the CDR3. J gave up 11 bases and V 6 bases, and 15 bases lay outside the gene matches. The CDR3: CACVRQGAVWDAFF. For the CDR3, the DNA is TGTGCCTGTGTTAGACAGGGGGCAGTATGGGATGCTTTCTTT.

The CDR3 protein is CASSRADGGSRNEQFF. The CDR3 DNA is TGTGCCAGCTCACGGGCAGACGGCGGGAGTAGAAATGAGCAGTTCTTC. The V call is TRBV18, the J call TRBJ2-1, with 7 bases that match TRBD2. Looked up from germline, CDR1 is KGHSH and CDR2 is LQKENI. V was clipped by 4 bases and J by 7 bases; unmatched bases: 13. The CDR3 consists of 16 residues.

The rearrangement links TRBV28 to TRBJ2-3, with D possibly TRBD1 on 5 matching bases. Per germline, CDR1 MDHEN and CDR2 SYDVKM. This CDR3 is 15 amino acids long. Deletions cut 5 bases from V and 2 bases from J, with 14 bases between. The CDR3 nucleotides are TGTGCCAGCAGTCCCAGGTCAGGGTACACAGATACGCAGTATTTT. This gives the protein CASSPRSGYTDTQYF.

The rearrangement links TRBV10-3 to TRBJ2-1; TRBD2 matches at 7 bases. This CDR3 has 18 amino acids. The J segment lost 2 bases and the V segment lost 0 bases, leaving 10 bases of the junction unmatched. The V gene's germline CDR1 is ENHRY and CDR2 SYGVKD. CDR3 bases: TGTGCCATCAGTGAGTCCAATCGGGGAGCGGGAACCTACAATGAGCAGTTCTTC. Translated, it gives CAISESNRGAGTYNEQFF.

This chain uses TRBV5-1 with TRBJ2-1, with TRBD1 as a possible D gene (6 bases). Deletions cut 4 bases from V and 4 bases from J, with 15 bases between. Germline V gives CDR1 SGHRS, CDR2 YFSETQ. The CDR3 has 15 amino acids. The CDR3 coding sequence is TGCGCCAGCAGCCCCACCGGGACAAAATACAATGAGCAGTTCTTC. Protein product: CASSPTGTKYNEQFF.